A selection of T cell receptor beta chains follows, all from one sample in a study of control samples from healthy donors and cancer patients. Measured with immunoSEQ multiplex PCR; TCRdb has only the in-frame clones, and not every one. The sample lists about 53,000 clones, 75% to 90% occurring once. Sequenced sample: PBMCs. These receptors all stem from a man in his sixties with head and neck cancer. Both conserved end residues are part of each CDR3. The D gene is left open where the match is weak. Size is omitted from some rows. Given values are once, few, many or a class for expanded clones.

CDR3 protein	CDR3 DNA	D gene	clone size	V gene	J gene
CASSLGDRGKFF	TGTGCCAGCAGCTTAGGGGACAGGGGGAAGTTCTTC	TRBD1	NA	TRBV7-9	TRBJ2-1
CASSYQGSSYEQYF	TGTGCCAGCAGTTACCAGGGCTCCTCCTACGAGCAGTACTTC	NA	NA	TRBV6-5	TRBJ2-7
CASSLGLAGRWADTQYF	TGTGCCAGCAGCTTAGGTTTAGCGGGGAGGTGGGCAGATACGCAGTATTTT	TRBD2	NA	TRBV7-2	TRBJ2-3
CASSLDGVDNQPQHF	TGTGCCAGCAGCTTAGATGGGGTGGACAATCAGCCCCAGCATTTT	NA	few	TRBV7-2	TRBJ1-5
CASSFRPGLAGGRDTQYF	TGTGCCAGCAGCTTCCGGCCGGGACTAGCGGGGGGGAGAGATACGCAGTATTTT	TRBD2	NA	TRBV7-2	TRBJ2-3
CASSSQGAGGEQYF	TGCGCCAGCAGCTCACAGGGGGCGGGTGGCGAGCAGTACTTC	TRBD1	once	TRBV5-1	TRBJ2-7
CASSSAGMAYEQYF	TGTGCCAGCAGCTCGGCAGGGATGGCCTACGAGCAGTACTTC	NA	NA	TRBV11-2	TRBJ2-7
CASSDSMMARGSNQPQHF	TGTGCCAGCAGTGACTCGATGATGGCACGAGGGTCCAATCAGCCCCAGCATTTT	NA	few	TRBV6-4	TRBJ1-5
CASSEQNTEAFF	TGCGCCAGCAGTGAACAGAACACTGAAGCTTTCTTT	NA	NA	TRBV10-2	TRBJ1-1
CASSLPEQYF	TGTGCCAGCAGTTTACCCGAGCAGTACTTC	NA	NA	TRBV27	TRBJ2-7
CASSDLGTSGDYNEQFF	TGTGCCAGCAGTGACCTCGGGACTAGCGGGGACTACAATGAGCAGTTCTTC	TRBD2	NA	TRBV6-1	TRBJ2-1
CASSPAGTFPYEQYF	TGCGCCAGCAGCCCAGCCGGGACATTTCCCTACGAGCAGTACTTC	NA	NA	TRBV23-1	TRBJ2-7
CASSLGRMNTEAFF	TGTGCCAGCAGCTTAGGCAGGATGAACACTGAAGCTTTCTTT	NA	NA	TRBV7-2	TRBJ1-1
CASSDLTGDPNTGELFF	TGTGCCAGCAGCGATTTGACCGGGGACCCGAACACCGGGGAGCTGTTTTTT	NA	once	TRBV6-2/TRBV6-3	TRBJ2-2
CASSQVGGAYNEQFF	TGCGCCAGCAGCCAAGTAGGGGGCGCCTACAATGAGCAGTTCTTC	TRBD1	NA	TRBV4-1	TRBJ2-1
CASSRGQGGTGELFF	TGTGCCAGCAGTCGGGGACAGGGGGGGACCGGGGAGCTGTTTTTT	TRBD1	medium-sized	TRBV27	TRBJ2-2
CATSDHPSVAGGDTQYF	TGTGCCACCAGTGACCATCCTTCGGTCGCGGGGGGAGATACGCAGTATTTT	TRBD2	NA	TRBV24-1	TRBJ2-3
CASSPQGDQPQHF	TGTGCCAGCTCACCACAGGGGGATCAGCCCCAGCATTTT	NA	NA	TRBV18	TRBJ1-5
CASRRSGGNRLGYEQYF	TGCGCCAGCCGCCGGTCAGGGGGCAATCGTCTCGGCTACGAGCAGTACTTC	TRBD1	NA	TRBV5-1	TRBJ2-7
CASSVWSQGNTGELFF	TGTGCCAGCAGCGTATGGAGTCAGGGTAACACCGGGGAGCTGTTTTTT	NA	once	TRBV9	TRBJ2-2
CASSQDALAGARNEGTGELFF	TGCGCCAGCAGCCAAGACGCGTTGGCGGGGGCCAGGAACGAGGGCACCGGGGAGCTGTTTTTT	NA	NA	TRBV4-3	TRBJ2-2
CASSPQLAALGTQYF	TGTGCCAGCAGCCCCCAACTAGCGGCCTTGGGTACGCAGTATTTT	TRBD2	NA	TRBV3-1/TRBV3-2	TRBJ2-3
CASSLGTFLSPSYEQYF	TGTGCCAGCAGTTTAGGGACATTCCTATCCCCCTCCTACGAGCAGTACTTC	NA	NA	TRBV27	TRBJ2-7
CASSYLLGTGFPEAFF	TGTGCCAGCAGCTACTTACTCGGGACAGGGTTCCCTGAAGCTTTCTTT	TRBD1	NA	TRBV5-6	TRBJ1-1